These 22 T cell receptor beta chains were all obtained from the same sample, sequenced in a study of blood T cell repertoires in COVID-19. Clones were sequenced by immunoSEQ multiplex PCR, and TCRdb holds only the in-frame ones, with some missing. The profile shows about 170,000 clones, roughly nine tenths of them singletons. Sequences were obtained from peripheral blood. These receptors were obtained from a man aged 45-65 years with acute or convalescent COVID-19.

The CDR3 DNA reads as TGCGCCAGCAGCCAAGGAATGACACGGGGAAACTATGGCTACACCTTC. As protein: CASSQGMTRGNYGYTF. This chain uses TRBV4-3 with TRBJ1-2; D not resolved. This CDR3 contains 16 residues. Germline CDR1 and CDR2: LGHNA and YSLEER. Trimming removed 1 base at V and 2 bases at J, with 14 bases between.

The CDR3 here is CASSSRGSYEQYF. DNA of the CDR3: TGTGCCAGCAGTTCCCGGGGGAGCTACGAGCAGTACTTC. The chain has TRBV28 and TRBJ2-7, with D maybe TRBD2 (6 bases). There are 13 residues in the CDR3. CDR1 is MDHEN, CDR2 SYDVKM, per germline. With 4 bases removed from V and 3 bases from J, the gap between germline ends came to 10 bases.

The chain uses TRBV29-1 and TRBJ2-7; a weak D match, TRBD2 (6 bases). The CDR3 has 13 residues. V lost 8 bases and J lost 5, with 19 bases in between. CDR1 and CDR2 (germline): SQVTM, ANQGSEA. The CDR3 here is CSCREPVRDEQYF. The CDR3 region has the DNA TGCAGCTGCCGGGAGCCCGTCCGGGACGAGCAGTACTTC.

This chain joins TRBV2 and TRBJ1-4; TRBD1 agrees at 9 bases. The CDR3 sequence is 15 residues long. The germline CDR1 and CDR2 sequences are SNHLY and FYNNEI. The ends lost 1 base at V and 7 bases at J; junction bases unmatched: 4. The CDR3 DNA sequence: TGTGCCAGCAGTGAAGAGGGACAGGGTGTTGAAAAACTGTTTTTT. It specifies CASSEEGQGVEKLFF.

This chain connects TRBV10-3 to TRBJ1-5; D ambiguous. V was clipped by 3 bases and J by 2 bases, with 11 bases between them. Germline CDR1 and CDR2: ENHRY and SYGVKD. CDR3 length: 15 amino acids. The CDR3 region has the DNA TGTGCCATCAGTGAAGCGCAGCAAGGCAATCAGCCCCAGCATTTT. This translates into CAISEAQQGNQPQHF.

This chain joins TRBV6-5 and TRBJ1-4; D is uncertain. V lost 5 bases and J lost 0, with 7 bases in between. CDR1 and CDR2 (germline): MNHEY, SVGAGI. This CDR3 has 14 residues. The CDR3 bases are TGTGCCAGCAGTCCCCCGTCAACTAATGAAAAACTGTTTTTT. Amino acids: CASSPPSTNEKLFF.

This clone has just one count. The genes are TRBV5-1 and TRBJ2-3; TRBD2 agrees at 12 bases. V dropped 3 bases and J dropped 2; count of bases not matched to a gene: 10. This CDR3 has 18 residues. Germline values: CDR1 SGHRS, CDR2 YFSETQ. The CDR3 nucleotides read TGCGCCAGCAGCTCAGAGCTAGCGGGGGGGGCGATCACAGATACGCAGTATTTT. Translation gives CASSSELAGGAITDTQYF.

The chain carries TRBV24-1 and TRBJ2-3; 12 bases are a match to TRBD2. This CDR3 is built from 16 residues. The V and J ends lost 4 bases and 5 bases, in that order; junction bases with no gene match: 6. CDR1 is KGHDR and CDR2 is SFDVKD in the germline V gene. The CDR3 nucleotides read TGTGCCACCAGTGACCCTAGCGGGGGGGCCCGAGATACGCAGTATTTT. Protein sequence: CATSDPSGGARDTQYF.

This chain's CDR3 is CASRYQGTEAFF. The CDR3, as DNA: TGTGCCAGCAGGTACCAGGGGACTGAAGCTTTCTTT. The chain employs TRBV27 and TRBJ1-1, with a weak D call TRBD1 (6 bases). This CDR3 contains 12 residues. The germline gives CDR1 MNHEY, CDR2 SMNVEV (reference sequence). V shed 6 bases and J shed 5 bases, with 10 bases lying between them.

The chain has TRBV29-1 and TRBJ2-7, with 9 positions matching TRBD1. V shed 6 bases, J shed 2 bases, and the junction held 20 bases outside the gene matches. Germline V CDR1 and CDR2: SQVTM, ANQGSEA. There are 18 residues in the CDR3. The CDR3 coding sequence is TGCAGCGTCCAGACGGACAGGGGTCGAGGACTATCACCCTACGAGCAGTACTTC. This translates into CSVQTDRGRGLSPYEQYF.

The chain carries TRBV4-1 and TRBJ2-1; 11 bases match TRBD2. Germline trimming cut 4 bases from V and 8 bases from J; bases unmatched to any gene: 10. Germline V CDR1 and CDR2: MGHRA, YSYEKL. This CDR3 region has 16 residues. CDR3 residues: CASSPTGLAGGHEQFF. In DNA, the CDR3 is TGCGCCAGCAGCCCAACAGGCCTAGCGGGGGGCCATGAGCAGTTCTTC.

This rearrangement joins TRBV7-9 to TRBJ2-1, with D tentatively TRBD2 (5 bases). Germline-derived CDR1 and CDR2 are SEHNR and FQNEAQ (reference sequence). This CDR3 has 13 amino acids. The CDR3 DNA sequence: TGTCCGGCGGGCCCCAAGTGCTGCGATGAGCAGTTCTTC. Protein product: CPAGPKCCDEQFF. The whole variable domain, filled in from reference TRBV7-9 and TRBJ2-1, reads DTGVSQNPRHKITKRGQNVTFRCDPISEHNRLYWYRQTLGQGPEFLTYFQNEAQLEKSRLLSDRFSAERPKGSFSTLEIQRTEQGDSAMYLCPAGPKCCDEQFFGPGTRLTVL.

This sequence joins TRBV6-5 and TRBJ2-3; TRBD2 aligns across 7 bases. The J segment lost 0 bases and the V segment lost 11 bases, leaving 8 bases of the junction unmatched. CDR3 length: 14 amino acids. Germline V lookup: CDR1 MNHEY, CDR2 SVGAGI. CDR3 sequence: CALLTSDSTDTQYF. DNA of the CDR3: TGTGCCCTCCTAACTAGCGACAGCACAGATACGCAGTATTTT.

The rearrangement links TRBV5-6 to TRBJ1-6; D unclear. The CDR3 is made up of 14 amino acids. Germline V lookup: CDR1 SGHDT, CDR2 YYEEEE. Trimming cost V 0 bases and J 14 bases, with 15 bases left between them. CDR3 in DNA: TGTGCCAGCAGCTTGGGGGGTCCGGGGTGGGCCCTCCACTTT. It encodes CASSLGGPGWALHF.

The V and J genes are TRBV7-2 and TRBJ1-1; 10 bases line up with TRBD1. This CDR3 has 15 residues. Germline CDR1 and CDR2: SGHTA and FQGNSA. V dropped 3 bases and J dropped 5; count of bases not matched to a gene: 6. The CDR3 protein is CASSFKTGGVTEAFF. The CDR3 nucleotides are TGTGCCAGCAGCTTCAAGACAGGGGGCGTTACTGAAGCTTTCTTT.

The V gene is TRBV5-5, the J gene TRBJ2-7; D not certain. Trimming removed 1 base from V and 4 bases from J, with 9 bases in between. Per germline, CDR1 SGHKS and CDR2 YYEKEE (reference sequence). The CDR3 covers 13 residues. The CDR3 spells CASSLLSRYEQYV. The CDR3 coding sequence is TGTGCCAGCAGCTTGTTATCCAGATACGAGCAGTACGTC.

This clone has only a few counts. This chain joins TRBV2 and TRBJ1-6, with 9 nucleotides matching TRBD1. Trimming cost V 4 bases and J 7 bases; bases outside gene matches: 8. Germline assignment: CDR1 SNHLY and CDR2 FYNNEI. This CDR3 is 16 amino acids long. CDR3: CASSVDRGAANSPLHF. In DNA, the CDR3 is TGTGCCAGCAGTGTGGACAGGGGCGCCGCAAATTCACCCCTCCACTTT.

The chain uses TRBV7-9 and TRBJ1-2; D ambiguous. Deletions cut 5 bases from V and 8 bases from J, with 12 bases between. CDR1 and CDR2 (germline): SEHNR, FQNEAQ (reference sequence). This CDR3 is built from 12 residues. For the CDR3, the DNA is TGTGCCAGCAGCCTGATGGGCATCGGCTACACCTTC. It is translated as CASSLMGIGYTF.

V is TRBV27 and J is TRBJ2-7, with 12 bases that match TRBD1. The CDR3 has 19 residues. The J segment lost 5 bases and the V segment lost 1 base, leaving 15 bases of the junction unmatched. Germline CDR1 MNHEY, CDR2 SMNVEV (reference sequence). CDR3 nucleotide sequence: TGTGCCAGCAGTTTATTTGGGGGTAGAGGGACAGGGGGCTTCCACGAGCAGTACTTC. The encoded protein is CASSLFGGRGTGGFHEQYF.

The chain couples TRBV27 to TRBJ1-1; 10 positions agree with TRBD1. V dropped 4 bases and J dropped 2; count of bases not matched to a gene: 4. The CDR3 covers 15 residues. Germline V lookup: CDR1 MNHEY, CDR2 SMNVEV (reference sequence). This CDR3 is CASSSTGGFNTEAFF. CDR3 DNA: TGTGCCAGCAGTTCGACAGGGGGCTTTAACACTGAAGCTTTCTTT.

This chain uses TRBV3-1 (or the pseudogene TRBV3-2) with TRBJ2-7, with D possibly being TRBD1 (6 bases). The CDR3 covers 12 residues. In germline, CDR1 is LGHDT, CDR2 YNNKEL (reference sequence). Trimming left V 2 bases short and J 5 bases short, with 7 bases between. In DNA form, the CDR3 reads TGTGCCAGCAGCCAAACAGGGAACGAGCAGTACGTC. This sequence encodes CASSQTGNEQYV.

V usage is TRBV6-2 or TRBV6-3 and J usage is TRBJ2-2; no clear D gene. The germline V gene encodes CDR1 MNHEY and CDR2 SVGEGT. The V end was cut by 6 bases, the J end by 2 bases, with 4 bases between. This CDR3 is built from 12 residues. The chain's CDR3 is CASSLNTGELFF. The DNA of the CDR3 is TGTGCCAGCAGCCTAAACACCGGGGAGCTGTTTTTT.